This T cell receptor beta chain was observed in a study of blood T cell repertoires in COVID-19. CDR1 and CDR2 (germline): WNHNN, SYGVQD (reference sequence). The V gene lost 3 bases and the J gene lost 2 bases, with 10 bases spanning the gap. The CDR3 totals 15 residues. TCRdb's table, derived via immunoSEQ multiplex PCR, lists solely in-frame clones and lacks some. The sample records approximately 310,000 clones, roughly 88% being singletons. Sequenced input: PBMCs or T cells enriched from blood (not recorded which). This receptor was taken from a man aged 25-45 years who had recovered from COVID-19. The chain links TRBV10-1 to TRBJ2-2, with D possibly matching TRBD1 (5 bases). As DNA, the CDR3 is TGCGCCAGCAGTGACAGGGCCGGCAACACCGGGGAGCTGTTTTTT. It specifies CASSDRAGNTGELFF.